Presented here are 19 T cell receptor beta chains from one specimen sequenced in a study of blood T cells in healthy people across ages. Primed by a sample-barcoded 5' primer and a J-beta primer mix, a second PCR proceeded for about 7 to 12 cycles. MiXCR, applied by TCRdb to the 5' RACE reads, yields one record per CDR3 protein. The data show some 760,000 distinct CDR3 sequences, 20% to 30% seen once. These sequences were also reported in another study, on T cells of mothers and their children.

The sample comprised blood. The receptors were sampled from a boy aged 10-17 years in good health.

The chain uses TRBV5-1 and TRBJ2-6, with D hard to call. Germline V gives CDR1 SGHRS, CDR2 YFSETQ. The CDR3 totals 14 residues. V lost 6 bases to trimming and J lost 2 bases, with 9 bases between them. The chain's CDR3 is CASIPEPGANVLTF. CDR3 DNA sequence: TGCGCCAGCATACCAGAGCCTGGGGCCAACGTCCTGACTTTC.

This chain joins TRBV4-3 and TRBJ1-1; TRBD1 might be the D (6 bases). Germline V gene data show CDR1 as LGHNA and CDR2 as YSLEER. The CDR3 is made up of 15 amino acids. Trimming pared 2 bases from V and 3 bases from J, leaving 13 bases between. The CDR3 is CASSQLISGDTEAFF. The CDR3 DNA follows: TGCGCCAGCAGCCAACTGATCTCAGGGGACACTGAAGCTTTCTTT.

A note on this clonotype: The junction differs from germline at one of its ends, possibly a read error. CDR3 sequence (DNA): TGTACCAGCTATAACAGCCCCTACGAGCAGTACTTC. This gives the protein CTSYNSPYEQYF. The chain carries TRBV28 and TRBJ2-7, with unresolved D. From germline, CDR1 is MDHEN and CDR2 SYDVKM. The CDR3 spans 12 residues.

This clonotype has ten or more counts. CDR3: CASSQGPEQYF. The CDR3 DNA reads as TGTGCCAGCAGCCAAGGGCCCGAGCAGTACTTC. V usage is TRBV4-2 and J usage is TRBJ2-7, with D hard to call. The CDR3 contains 11 residues. V was clipped by 1 base and J by 6 bases, with 4 bases between them. Germline V CDR1 and CDR2: LGHNA, YNFKEQ.

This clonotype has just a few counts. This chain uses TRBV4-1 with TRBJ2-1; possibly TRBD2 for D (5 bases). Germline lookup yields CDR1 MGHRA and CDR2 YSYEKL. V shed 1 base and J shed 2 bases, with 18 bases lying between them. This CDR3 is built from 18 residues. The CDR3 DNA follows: TGCGCCAGCAGCCAAGCTAAAATCTTGGAGGCAGCCTACAATGAGCAGTTCTTC. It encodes CASSQAKILEAAYNEQFF.

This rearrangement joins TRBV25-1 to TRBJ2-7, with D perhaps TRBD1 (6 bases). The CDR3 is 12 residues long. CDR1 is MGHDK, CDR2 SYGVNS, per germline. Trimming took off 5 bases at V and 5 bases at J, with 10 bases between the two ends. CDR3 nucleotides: TGTGCCAGCAGTCCACAGGGCAACGAGCAGTACTTC. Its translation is CASSPQGNEQYF.

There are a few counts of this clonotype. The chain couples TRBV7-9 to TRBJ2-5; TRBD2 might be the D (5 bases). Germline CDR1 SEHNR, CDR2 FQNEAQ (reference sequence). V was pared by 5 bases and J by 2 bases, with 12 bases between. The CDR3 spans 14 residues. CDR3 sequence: CASSTSTTQETQYF. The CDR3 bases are TGTGCCAGCAGCACATCGACTACTCAAGAGACCCAGTACTTC.

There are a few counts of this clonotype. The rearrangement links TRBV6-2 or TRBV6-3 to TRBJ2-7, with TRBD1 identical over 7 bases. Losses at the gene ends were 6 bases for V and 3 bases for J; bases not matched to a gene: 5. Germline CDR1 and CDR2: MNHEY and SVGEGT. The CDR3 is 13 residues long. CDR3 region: CASSIGGRYEQYF. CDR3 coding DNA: TGTGCCAGCAGCATAGGGGGCCGCTACGAGCAGTACTTC.

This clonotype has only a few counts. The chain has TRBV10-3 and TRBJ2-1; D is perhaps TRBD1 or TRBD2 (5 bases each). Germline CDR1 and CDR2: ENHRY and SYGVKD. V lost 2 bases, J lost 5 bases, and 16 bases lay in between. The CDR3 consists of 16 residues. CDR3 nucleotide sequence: TGTGCCATCAGTGAGCCGGCAGGGAGTAACGACAATGAGCAGTTCTTC. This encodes CAISEPAGSNDNEQFF.

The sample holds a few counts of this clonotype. CDR3 in amino acids: CASSSGDYEGEQYF. As DNA, the CDR3 is TGCGCCAGCAGCTCAGGGGACTATGAGGGCGAGCAGTACTTC. V and J are TRBV5-1 and TRBJ2-5; D may be TRBD2 (7 bases). The J call may be wrong; the DNA end is better matched by TRBJ2-7. CDR3 length equals 14 residues. In germline, CDR1 is SGHRS, CDR2 YFSETQ.

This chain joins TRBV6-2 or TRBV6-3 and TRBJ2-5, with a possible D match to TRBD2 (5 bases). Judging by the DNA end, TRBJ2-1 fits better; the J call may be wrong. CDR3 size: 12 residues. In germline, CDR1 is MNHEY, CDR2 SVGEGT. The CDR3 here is CASSGILYEQFF. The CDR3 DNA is TGTGCCAGCAGCGGGATTTTGTATGAGCAGTTCTTC.

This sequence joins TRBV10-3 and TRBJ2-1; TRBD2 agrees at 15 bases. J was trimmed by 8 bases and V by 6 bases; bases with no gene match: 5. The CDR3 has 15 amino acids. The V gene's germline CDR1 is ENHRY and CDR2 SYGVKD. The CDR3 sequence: CAISPGTSGGYEQFF. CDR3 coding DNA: TGTGCCATCAGCCCCGGGACTAGCGGGGGGTATGAGCAGTTCTTC.

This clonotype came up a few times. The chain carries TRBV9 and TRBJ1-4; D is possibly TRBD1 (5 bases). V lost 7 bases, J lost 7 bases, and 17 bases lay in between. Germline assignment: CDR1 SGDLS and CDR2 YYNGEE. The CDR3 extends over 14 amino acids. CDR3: CASAPEQVGEKLFF. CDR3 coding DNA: TGTGCCAGCGCCCCGGAACAGGTCGGTGAAAAACTGTTTTTT.

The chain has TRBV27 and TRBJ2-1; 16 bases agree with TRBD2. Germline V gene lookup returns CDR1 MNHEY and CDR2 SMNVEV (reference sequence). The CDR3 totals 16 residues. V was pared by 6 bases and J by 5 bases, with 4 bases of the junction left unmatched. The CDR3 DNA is TGTGCCAGCAGGGGACTAGCGGGAGGGCCGGACAATGAGCAGTTCTTC. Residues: CASRGLAGGPDNEQFF.

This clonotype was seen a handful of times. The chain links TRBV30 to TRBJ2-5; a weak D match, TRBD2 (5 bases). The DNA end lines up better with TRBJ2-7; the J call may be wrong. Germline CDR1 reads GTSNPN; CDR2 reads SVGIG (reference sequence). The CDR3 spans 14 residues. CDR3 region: CAWSVVQDSGEQYF. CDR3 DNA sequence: TGTGCCTGGAGTGTAGTTCAGGACTCCGGCGAGCAGTACTTC.

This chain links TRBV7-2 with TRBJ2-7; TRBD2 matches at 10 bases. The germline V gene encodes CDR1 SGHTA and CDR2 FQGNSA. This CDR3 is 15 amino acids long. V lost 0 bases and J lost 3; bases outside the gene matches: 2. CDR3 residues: CASSLASSGSYEQYF. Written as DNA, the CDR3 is TGTGCCAGCAGCTTAGCTTCTAGCGGGAGCTACGAGCAGTACTTC.

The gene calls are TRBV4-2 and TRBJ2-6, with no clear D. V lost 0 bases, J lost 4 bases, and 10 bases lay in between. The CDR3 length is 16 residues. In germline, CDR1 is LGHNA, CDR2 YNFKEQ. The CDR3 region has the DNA TGTGCCAGCAGCCAAGACGTGACGGTCGGGGCCAACGTCCTGACTTTC. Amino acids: CASSQDVTVGANVLTF.

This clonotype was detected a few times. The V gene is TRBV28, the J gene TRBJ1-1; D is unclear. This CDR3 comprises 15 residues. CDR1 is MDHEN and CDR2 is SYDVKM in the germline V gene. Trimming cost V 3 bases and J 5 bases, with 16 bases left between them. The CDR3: CASSLYKGAMTEAFF. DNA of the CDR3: TGTGCCAGCAGTTTGTATAAAGGCGCAATGACTGAAGCTTTCTTT.

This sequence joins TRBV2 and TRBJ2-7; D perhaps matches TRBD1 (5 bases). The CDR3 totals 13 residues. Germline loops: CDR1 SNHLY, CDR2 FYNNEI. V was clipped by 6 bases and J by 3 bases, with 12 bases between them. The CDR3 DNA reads TGTGCCAGCAGCGTGGGGCGCGACTACGAGCAGTACTTC. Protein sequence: CASSVGRDYEQYF.